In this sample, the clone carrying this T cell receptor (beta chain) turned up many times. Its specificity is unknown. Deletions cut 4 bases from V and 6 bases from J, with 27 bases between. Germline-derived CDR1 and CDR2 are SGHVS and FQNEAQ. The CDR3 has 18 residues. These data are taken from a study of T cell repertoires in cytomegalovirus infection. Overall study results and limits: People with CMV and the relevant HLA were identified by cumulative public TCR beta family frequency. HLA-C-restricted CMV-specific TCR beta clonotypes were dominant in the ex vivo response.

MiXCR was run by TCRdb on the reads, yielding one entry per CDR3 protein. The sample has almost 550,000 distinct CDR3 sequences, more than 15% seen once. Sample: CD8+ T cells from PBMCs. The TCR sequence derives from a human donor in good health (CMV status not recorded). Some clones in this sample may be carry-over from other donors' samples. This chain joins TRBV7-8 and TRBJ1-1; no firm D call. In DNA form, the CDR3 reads TGTGCCAGCAGCTCGCACCAGTTATCTCTCCCTCTCGGCGCTGAAGCTTTCTTT. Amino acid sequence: CASSSHQLSLPLGAEAFF.